This TCR beta chain was recovered during a study of human T cells and chemical hapten exposure. The overall study: A 2 cm by 2 cm inner upper arm patch received 2% DPC for sensitization. Slight volume differences across pooled libraries mainly accounted for varying per-sample TCR yields. Affected patients, primarily female, had alopecia areata, totalis or universalis.

In the original workflow: Counts of TCRs in each sample centred on a median of about 95,000 and extended from roughly 25,000 to 750,000. TCRdb reprocessed the RACE reads with MiXCR, giving one entry per CDR3 protein. The V and J calls here are based on TCRdb, not the publication. Of approximately 400,000 distinct CDR3 sequences listed, roughly 5% are singletons. The time point denotes: pre-sensitization, week 0. Treatment: therapeutic diphenylcyclopropenone sensitization with weekly scalp DPC. This CDR3 comprises 17 residues. CDR1 is WSHSY and CDR2 is SAAADI in the germline V gene. Deletions cut 2 bases from V and 0 bases from J, with 11 bases between. The sample holds a few counts of this clonotype.

The sequencing here drew on whole blood, taken in connection with sensitization to the hapten diphenylcyclopropenone (DPC). The origin of this receptor is a woman between 45 and 60 years old with alopecia areata. Some clones in this sample may be carry-over from other donors' samples. The V and J genes are TRBV10-2 and TRBJ2-6; no firm D call. CDR3 coding DNA: TGCGCCAGCAGTGAGGAGCTGGGCCTCTCTGGGGCCAACGTCCTGACTTTC. Protein: CASSEELGLSGANVLTF.